The 23 T cell receptor beta chains listed next were all sequenced from one sample in a study of blood T cell repertoires in COVID-19. Profiling relied on immunoSEQ multiplex PCR, and the TCRdb table lists in-frame clones only, not all of them. The sample includes 200,000 to 250,000 clones, 88% of them seen just once. Sequencing was done on a sample of peripheral blood. These receptors all stem from a woman aged 60-70 years with acute or convalescent COVID-19.

The J gene is TRBJ1-4, the V gene TRBV6-5; D perhaps matches TRBD1 (5 bases). V dropped 0 bases and J dropped 7 bases, with 12 bases sitting between them. Germline V CDR1 and CDR2: MNHEY, SVGAGI. The CDR3 sequence is 15 residues long. This chain's CDR3 is CASSYSNRFLEKLFF. The CDR3 nucleotides are TGTGCCAGCAGTTACTCGAACAGGTTCCTTGAAAAACTGTTTTTT.

The chain combines TRBV18 with TRBJ1-6, with D tentatively TRBD1 (6 bases). V was shortened by 6 bases and J by 5 bases, with 17 bases between the two germline ends. Per germline, CDR1 KGHSH and CDR2 LQKENI. The CDR3 is made up of 16 amino acids. This CDR3 reads CASSPSGTTNNSPLHF. Here the CDR3 DNA reads TGTGCCAGCTCCCCAAGTGGGACAACTAATAATTCACCCCTCCACTTT.

The gene calls are TRBV19 and TRBJ1-2, with TRBD1 matching over 11 bases. CDR3 size: 16 residues. Germline CDR1 LNHDA, CDR2 SQIVND (reference sequence). The trim removed 3 bases at V and 8 bases at J, leaving 11 bases unmatched. The CDR3 DNA is TGTGCCAGTAGTATCCAGGGGACAGGGGGACGAGGCGGCTACACCTTC. It specifies CASSIQGTGGRGGYTF.

This chain connects TRBV11-2 to TRBJ2-4; D not certain. V was cut by 3 bases and J by 6 bases, with 12 bases left in between. This CDR3 has 14 amino acids. Germline assignment: CDR1 SGHAT and CDR2 FQNNGV. The CDR3 reads CASSLPRRGNIQYF. The CDR3, as DNA: TGTGCCAGCAGCTTGCCCCGAAGAGGAAACATTCAGTACTTC.

This chain joins TRBV11-2 and TRBJ2-3; maybe TRBD2 (6 bases). Between the trimmed V and J ends, which lost 1 base and 15 bases, there was a span of 14 bases. The germline gives CDR1 SGHAT, CDR2 FQNNGV. The CDR3 is 12 amino acids. The CDR3 here is CASSLVTSKGYF. CDR3 coding DNA: TGTGCCAGCAGCTTAGTAACTAGCAAAGGTTATTTT.

Note on this clone: Other DNA variants within this sample encode the same CDR3. The chain couples TRBV6-1 to TRBJ1-5; D is uncertain. V was pared by 1 base and J by 4 bases, with 5 bases between. This CDR3 has 13 amino acids. Germline CDR1 MNHNS, CDR2 SASEGT. The CDR3 is CASSEVRNQPQHF. The CDR3 DNA is TGTGCCAGCAGTGAAGTTAGAAATCAGCCCCAGCATTTT.

The V gene is TRBV28, the J gene TRBJ1-4; the match to TRBD1 covers 8 bases. V dropped 4 bases and J dropped 0; count of bases not matched to a gene: 1. Germline V CDR1 and CDR2: MDHEN, SYDVKM. This CDR3 is 15 amino acids long. CDR3 loop: CASSSGGATNEKLFF. CDR3 bases: TGTGCCAGCAGTTCAGGGGGCGCAACTAATGAAAAACTGTTTTTT.

Note on this clone: Within the sample, other DNA sequences also encode this same CDR3. The gene calls are TRBV6-5 and TRBJ2-7; TRBD1 matches 10 bases. CDR3 size: 15 residues. Germline CDR1 MNHEY, CDR2 SVGAGI. V was pared by 0 bases and J by 6 bases, with 5 bases of the junction left unmatched. The CDR3 DNA sequence: TGTGCCAGCAGTTACTCCCGACAGGGGGCGAGCGAGCAGTACTTC. It translates to CASSYSRQGASEQYF.

The genes are TRBV5-1 and TRBJ1-6; D gene ambiguous. The CDR3 extends over 13 amino acids. V dropped 0 bases and J dropped 10 bases, with 8 bases sitting between them. Germline V gene data show CDR1 as SGHRS and CDR2 as YFSETQ. CDR3 amino acids: CASSLAGKSPLHF. The CDR3 DNA is TGCGCCAGCAGCTTGGCGGGGAAGTCACCCCTCCACTTT.

The genes are TRBV7-2 and TRBJ2-3; maybe TRBD1 (5 bases). The CDR3 is made up of 15 amino acids. CDR1 and CDR2 (germline): SGHTA, FQGNSA. V was cut by 5 bases and J by 3 bases, with 15 bases left in between. The CDR3 DNA sequence: TGTGCCAGCAGCACCAACAGGATGAGGACAGATACGCAGTATTTT. It specifies CASSTNRMRTDTQYF.

V is TRBV9 and J is TRBJ2-7; 8 positions match TRBD2. J lost 3 bases, V lost 0 bases, and 8 bases had no gene match. The CDR3 loop spans 16 amino acids. CDR1 is SGDLS and CDR2 is YYNGEE in the germline V gene. The CDR3 DNA sequence: TGTGCCAGCAGCGTAGGCCTCGGACTAGCAAACTACGAGCAGTACTTC. It is translated as CASSVGLGLANYEQYF.

The CDR3 loop reads CASSYGRLGYGYTF. CDR3 coding DNA: TGTGCCAGCAGTTACGGTCGACTAGGCTATGGCTACACCTTC. J is TRBJ1-2 and V is TRBV6-5; D gene ambiguous. The CDR3 has 14 amino acids. The germline CDR1 and CDR2 sequences are MNHEY and SVGAGI. Trimming cost V 2 bases and J 4 bases, with 11 bases left between them.

The chain links TRBV5-1 to TRBJ1-2; 11 positions match TRBD1. Looked up from germline, CDR1 is SGHRS and CDR2 is YFSETQ. CDR3 length equals 14 residues. V was clipped by 4 bases and J by 4 bases; unmatched bases: 3. The CDR3: CASSTGQGVYGYTF. The CDR3 DNA reads as TGCGCCAGCAGCACGGGACAGGGGGTCTATGGCTACACCTTC.

The chain employs TRBV30 and TRBJ1-5; TRBD1 aligns across 9 bases. The CDR3 contains 14 residues. Germline V gives CDR1 GTSNPN, CDR2 SVGIG (reference sequence). V lost 1 base and J lost 6; bases outside the gene matches: 4. As DNA, the CDR3 is TGTGCCTGGAGTGGGGGACAGGGAGGTCAGCCCCAGCATTTT. Protein: CAWSGGQGGQPQHF.

CDR3: CASIEGTSDYNEQFF. The CDR3 nucleotides are TGTGCCAGCATTGAGGGAACTAGCGACTACAATGAGCAGTTCTTC. The chain couples TRBV2 to TRBJ2-1; 7 bases line up with TRBD2. V lost 7 bases, J lost 3 bases, and 9 bases stayed unmatched. Germline CDR1 reads SNHLY; CDR2 reads FYNNEI. The CDR3 covers 15 residues.

This chain uses TRBV7-6 with TRBJ2-7; the match to TRBD1 covers 11 bases. Germline assignment: CDR1 SGHVS and CDR2 FNYEAQ. Trimming cost V 1 base and J 1 base; bases outside gene matches: 6. The CDR3 is 17 residues long. The CDR3 spells CASSLGHGQGASYEQYF. CDR3 DNA sequence: TGTGCCAGCAGCTTAGGTCACGGACAGGGGGCTTCCTACGAGCAGTACTTC.

The chain has TRBV18 and TRBJ2-3; 10 bases are a match to TRBD2. There are 17 residues in the CDR3. The V gene's germline CDR1 is KGHSH and CDR2 LQKENI. The V gene end was trimmed by 1 base and the J gene end by 3 bases; junction bases not matched to a gene: 7. The CDR3 DNA sequence: TGTGCCAGCTCACCACTAAAGCGGGAGGGCCTAACAGATACGCAGTATTTT. Encoded protein: CASSPLKREGLTDTQYF.

V and J are TRBV9 and TRBJ2-3; TRBD2 might be the D (6 bases). The V end was cut by 0 bases, the J end by 2 bases, with 13 bases between. This CDR3 spans 16 amino acids. Per germline, CDR1 SGDLS and CDR2 YYNGEE. CDR3 nucleotide sequence: TGTGCCAGCAGCGTAGCTTACGGGAGAAACACAGATACGCAGTATTTT. This gives the protein CASSVAYGRNTDTQYF. Looking up the rest from reference TRBV9 and TRBJ2-3 gives the full variable domain: DSGVTQTPKHLITATGQRVTLRCSPRSGDLSVYWYQQSLDQGLQFLIQYYNGEERAKGNILERFSAQQFPDLHSELNLSSLELGDSALYFCASSVAYGRNTDTQYFGPGTRLTVL.

The rearrangement links TRBV4-2 to TRBJ1-6; D perhaps matches TRBD1 (5 bases). The CDR3 runs to 19 residues. Germline CDR1 reads LGHNA; CDR2 reads YNFKEQ. The germline V and J ends were trimmed by 3 bases and 5 bases, with 23 bases remaining between them. This CDR3 is CASSQRGQGGIGNNSPLHF. The DNA for the CDR3 is TGTGCCAGCAGCCAGAGAGGGCAGGGAGGGATTGGGAATAATTCACCCCTCCACTTT.

This chain joins TRBV2 and TRBJ2-1; TRBD2 aligns across 8 bases. Germline V gene sequence: CDR1 SNHLY, CDR2 FYNNEI. The CDR3 length is 16 residues. J gave up 3 bases and V 0 bases, and 4 bases lay outside the gene matches. CDR3 bases: TGTGCCAGCAGTGAAGCTAGCGGGAAAAGCTACAATGAGCAGTTCTTC. It encodes CASSEASGKSYNEQFF.

The chain has TRBV27 and TRBJ1-4; D is undetermined. The ends were cut back, 1 base at V and 8 bases at J, with 11 bases in the middle. CDR1 is MNHEY, CDR2 SMNVEV, per germline (reference sequence). The CDR3 is made up of 14 amino acids. The CDR3 DNA sequence: TGTGCCAGCAGTTTATTACAGAACCCCGAAAAACTGTTTTTT. Amino acid sequence: CASSLLQNPEKLFF.

The gene calls are TRBV6-2 or TRBV6-3 and TRBJ2-3; 15 nucleotides line up with TRBD2. The CDR3 runs to 18 residues. Germline V gene data show CDR1 as MNHEY and CDR2 as SVGEGT. The junction had 6 bases not matched to a gene; V was cut back by 5 bases and J by 0 bases. CDR3 in amino acids: CASSGGLAGGVSTDTQYF. For the CDR3, the DNA is TGTGCCAGCAGTGGGGGACTAGCGGGAGGTGTCAGCACAGATACGCAGTATTTT.

This clone has a handful of counts. V gene TRBV11-2 combines with J gene TRBJ2-1, with 11 bases lining up with TRBD2. With V trimmed by 6 bases and J by 4 bases, 2 bases remained unmatched. The V gene's germline CDR1 is SGHAT and CDR2 FQNNGV. The CDR3 length is 14 residues. The CDR3 region has the DNA TGTGCCAGCAGGGGGACTAGCGGATACAATGAGCAGTTCTTC. The encoded protein is CASRGTSGYNEQFF.